This TCR beta chain was profiled in a study of T cell responses to AZD1222 COVID-19 vaccine. The J segment lost 0 bases and the V segment lost 6 bases, leaving 8 bases of the junction unmatched. Germline loops: CDR1 KGHSH, CDR2 LQKENI. The CDR3 sequence is 16 residues long. Measured with immunoSEQ multiplex PCR; TCRdb has only the in-frame clones, and not every one. The data show around 200,000 clones, 70% to 90% seen once. This clone was detected only once. This chain connects TRBV18 to TRBJ1-3, with 7 bases identical to TRBD1. The sample consisted of peripheral blood, taken 28 days after the second AZD1222 dose. The sequence was obtained from an adult who received the AZD1222 COVID-19 vaccine. The CDR3 DNA reads as TGTGCCAGCTCTTCTGGGACAGCCGACTCTGGAAACACCATATATTTT. It specifies CASSSGTADSGNTIYF.